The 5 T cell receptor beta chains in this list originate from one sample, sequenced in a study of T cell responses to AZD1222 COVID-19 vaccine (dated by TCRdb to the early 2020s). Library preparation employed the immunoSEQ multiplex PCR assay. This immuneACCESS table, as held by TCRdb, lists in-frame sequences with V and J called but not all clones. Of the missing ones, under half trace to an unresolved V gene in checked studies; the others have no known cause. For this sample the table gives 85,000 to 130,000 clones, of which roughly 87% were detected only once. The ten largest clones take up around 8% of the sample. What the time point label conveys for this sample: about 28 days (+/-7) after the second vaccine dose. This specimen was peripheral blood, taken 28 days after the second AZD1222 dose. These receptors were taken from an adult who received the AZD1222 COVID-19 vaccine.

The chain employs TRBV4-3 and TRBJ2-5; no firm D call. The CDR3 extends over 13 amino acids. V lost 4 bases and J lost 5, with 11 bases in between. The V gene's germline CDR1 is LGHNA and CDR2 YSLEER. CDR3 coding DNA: TGCGCCAGCAGCCTAGGAACTCAGGAGACCCAGTACTTC. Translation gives CASSLGTQETQYF.

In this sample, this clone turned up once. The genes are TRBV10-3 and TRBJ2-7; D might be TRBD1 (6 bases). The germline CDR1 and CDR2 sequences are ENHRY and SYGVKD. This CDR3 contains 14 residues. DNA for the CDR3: TGTGTCACGAACGACAGGAAGCACTCCTACGAGCAGTACTTC. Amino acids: CVTNDRKHSYEQYF.

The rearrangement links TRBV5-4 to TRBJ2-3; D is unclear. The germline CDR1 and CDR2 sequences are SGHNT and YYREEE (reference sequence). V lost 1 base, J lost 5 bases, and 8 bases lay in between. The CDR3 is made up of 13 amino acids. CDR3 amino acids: CASSLFSGDTQYF. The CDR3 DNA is TGTGCCAGCAGCTTGTTTAGTGGAGATACGCAGTATTTT. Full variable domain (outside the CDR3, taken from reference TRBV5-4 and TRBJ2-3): ETGVTQSPTHLIKTRGQQVTLRCSSQSGHNTVSWYQQALGQGPQFIFQYYREEENGRGNFPPRFSGLQFPNYSSELNVNALELDDSALYLCASSLFSGDTQYFGPGTRLTVL.

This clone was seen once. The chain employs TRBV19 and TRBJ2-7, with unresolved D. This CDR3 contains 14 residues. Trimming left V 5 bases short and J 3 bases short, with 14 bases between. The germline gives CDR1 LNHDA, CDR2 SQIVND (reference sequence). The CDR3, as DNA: TGTGCCAGTAGTGCCCGGGCAGGAGACTACGAGCAGTACTTC. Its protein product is CASSARAGDYEQYF.

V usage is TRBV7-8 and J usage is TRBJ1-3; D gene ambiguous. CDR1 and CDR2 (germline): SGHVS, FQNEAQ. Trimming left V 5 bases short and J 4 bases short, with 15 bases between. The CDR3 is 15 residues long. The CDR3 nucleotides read TGTGCCAGCAGCACGGACGGGTCGGGGGGAAACACCATATATTTT. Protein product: CASSTDGSGGNTIYF. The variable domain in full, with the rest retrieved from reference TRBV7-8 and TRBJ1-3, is GAGVSQSPRYKVAKRGQDVALRCDPISGHVSLFWYQQALGQGPEFLTYFQNEAQLDKSGLPSDRFFAERPEGSVSTLKIQRTQQEDSAVYLCASSTDGSGGNTIYFGEGSWLTVV.